The T cell receptor (beta chain) under discussion was sequenced for a study of blood T cell repertoires in COVID-19. At the level of the study: T cells, B-cell-depleted T cells, or PBMCs supplied cDNA or gDNA.

Methods used by the authors: Amplification of reference gene primers provided the estimated nucleated cell counts. Repertoires were generated with immunoSEQ multiplex PCR, while TCRdb's copy carries only in-frame clones and drops some. The D gene and trimming were derived from the DNA, and the V and J assignments and clone size from that table. Of 200,000 to 250,000 clones listed, about four fifths were seen once; the top ten hold around 7.3%. The CDR3 totals 17 residues. CDR1 is SGHTA, CDR2 FQGNSA, per germline. V lost 4 bases to trimming and J lost 7 bases, with 25 bases between them. Material: peripheral blood. This chain joins TRBV7-2 and TRBJ1-1; D is unresolved. The origin of this receptor is a woman in her 50s with active or convalescent COVID-19. CDR3 DNA sequence: TGTGCCAGCAGCTCGGCGCTGGCGCCCGGGTCAGCTCGTGAAGCTTTCTTT. Its protein product is CASSSALAPGSAREAFF.